What follows is one T cell receptor beta chain and its context. This record comes from a study of shared clonotypes between healthy human individuals. J gave up 5 bases and V 2 bases, and 7 bases lay outside the gene matches. CDR1 LNHDA and CDR2 SQIVND come from the germline V gene (reference sequence). This CDR3 region has 16 residues. TCRdb's copy holds only in-frame clones and misses some; the assay was immunoSEQ multiplex PCR. The profile shows 400,000 to 500,000 clones, 79% of them singletons. The clonotype was recovered from a woman aged 40 to 49 in good health. Some clones in this sample may be carry-over from other donors' samples. Sequences were obtained from PBMCs. The chain carries TRBV19 and TRBJ2-2; TRBD2 agrees at 8 bases. The CDR3 DNA follows: TGTGCCAGTAGTATACGGAGCGGGAGAGGAACCGGGGAGCTGTTTTTT. Protein product: CASSIRSGRGTGELFF.